The T cell receptor (beta chain) under discussion was sequenced for a study of response to subunit inactivated influenza vaccine. Points from the study as a whole: Each seasonal flu vaccination may recruit only limited new T cells, authors suggested.

This clonotype was counted a few times. The antigen is not known. Germline assignment: CDR1 MGHRA and CDR2 YSYEKL. Trimming left V 1 base short and J 4 bases short, with 6 bases between. The CDR3 extends over 13 amino acids. Using its own MiXCR run on the RT-PCR reads, TCRdb lists one record per CDR3 protein. The table includes fewer than 800,000 distinct CDR3 sequences, about a sixth detected once. This clonotype originated in a man aged 50 to 59 who received an inactivated influenza vaccine. Sequenced here: PBMCs from blood, sampled 11 to 12 days after vaccination. The chain uses TRBV4-1 and TRBJ2-3, with D unclear. CDR3 sequence reads: CASSQGISDTQYF. DNA of the CDR3: TGCGCCAGCAGCCAAGGAATATCAGATACGCAGTATTTT.